The clone carrying this TCR beta chain showed up just a few times. Its antigen is not known. Different DNA sequences within this sample yield the same CDR3. These data belong to a study of cytomegalovirus exposure and HLA in healthy donors. The CDR3 has 15 residues. Germline trimming cut 6 bases from V and 8 bases from J; bases unmatched to any gene: 10. The germline V gene encodes CDR1 SNHLY and CDR2 FYNNEI. Researchers ran the PCR with 60 Vbeta and 13 Jbeta primers. Assay: immunoSEQ multiplex PCR; the TCRdb copy retains only in-frame clones and omits some. The sample has roughly 150,000 clones, almost 85% seen once; the top ten hold approximately 5.7%. The study, taken as a whole, reports: Cytomegalovirus-associated TCR beta chains were listed, numbering some 180.

The rearrangement uses TRBV2 and TRBJ1-6, with 7 bases that match TRBD1. This TCR came from a man aged 25 to 40 in good health and CMV-seropositive. Sequenced sample: PBMCs. The CDR3 DNA reads TGTGCCAGCAGAGGGGACAGATGGGGGGATTCACCCCTCCACTTT. It translates to CASRGDRWGDSPLHF.